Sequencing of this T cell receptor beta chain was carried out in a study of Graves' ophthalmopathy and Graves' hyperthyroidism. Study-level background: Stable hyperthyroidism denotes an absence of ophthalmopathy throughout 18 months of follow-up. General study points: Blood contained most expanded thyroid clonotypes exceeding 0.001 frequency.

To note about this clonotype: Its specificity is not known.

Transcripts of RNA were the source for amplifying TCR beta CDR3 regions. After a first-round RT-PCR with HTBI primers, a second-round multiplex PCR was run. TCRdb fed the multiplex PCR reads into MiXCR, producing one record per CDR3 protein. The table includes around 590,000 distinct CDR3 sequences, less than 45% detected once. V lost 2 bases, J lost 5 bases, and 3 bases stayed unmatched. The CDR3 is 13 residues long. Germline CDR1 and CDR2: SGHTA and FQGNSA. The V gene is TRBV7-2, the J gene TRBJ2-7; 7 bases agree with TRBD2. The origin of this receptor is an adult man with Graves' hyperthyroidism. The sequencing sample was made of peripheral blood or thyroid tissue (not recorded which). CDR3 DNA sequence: TGTGCCAGCAGCTTAAAGGCGGGGGACGAGCAGTACTTC. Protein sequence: CASSLKAGDEQYF. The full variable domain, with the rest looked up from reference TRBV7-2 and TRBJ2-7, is GAGVSQSPSNKVTEKGKDVELRCDPISGHTALYWYRQSLGQGLEFLIYFQGNSAPDKSGLPSDRFSAERTGGSVSTLTIQRTQQEDSAVYLCASSLKAGDEQYFGPGTRLTVT.